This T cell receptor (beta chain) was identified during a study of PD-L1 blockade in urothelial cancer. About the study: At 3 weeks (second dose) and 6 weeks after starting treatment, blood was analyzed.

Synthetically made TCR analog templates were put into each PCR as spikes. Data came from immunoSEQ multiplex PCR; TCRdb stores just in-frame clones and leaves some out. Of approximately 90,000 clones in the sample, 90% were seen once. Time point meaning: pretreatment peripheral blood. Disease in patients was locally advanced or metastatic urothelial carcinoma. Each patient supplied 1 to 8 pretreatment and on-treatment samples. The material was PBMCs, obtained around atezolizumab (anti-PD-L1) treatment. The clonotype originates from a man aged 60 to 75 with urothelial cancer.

CDR3 nucleotide sequence: TGTGCCAGCAGCTTTCTCGGGACAGGCCTCGAGCAGTACTTC. Amino acid sequence: CASSFLGTGLEQYF. V gene TRBV11-2 combines with J gene TRBJ2-7; TRBD1 aligns across 8 bases. CDR3 length: 14 amino acids. Trimming cost V 3 bases and J 6 bases; bases outside gene matches: 7. CDR1 and CDR2 (germline): SGHAT, FQNNGV.